The present TCR beta chain was sequenced within a study of cytomegalovirus exposure and HLA in healthy donors (TCRdb year 2017). Regarding the research as a whole: According to an earlier analysis of several hundred of the donors, about 179 million T cells yielded 117 million unique TCR beta sequences and approximately 300 Gb of sequence data. An early release that covered about 600 HLA-typed donors contained 300 to 350 gigabases of sequencing data and roughly 84 million unique TCR sequences. Of the 300 to 500 genotyped donors, approximately 81% were placed in the genetic ancestry cluster associated with self-reported Caucasian donors. The study aimed to test whether cataloging public T cell receptors could reveal signatures of past pathogen exposure. Using immunosequencing, the study profiled T cell repertoires from around 670 subjects and related those repertoires to cytomegalovirus serostatus. Besides the first cohort of 550 to 750 subjects, a separate validation cohort made up of roughly 120 different subjects was used. To predict cytomegalovirus infection status, the study brought together high-throughput TCR immunosequencing, statistical association of individual TCRs with disease status, and machine learning. To study patterns of TCR occurrence, a later analysis re-analyzed previously published TCR beta repertoires from 550 to 800 donors and added high-resolution HLA genotyping. The later analysis used no new phenotypic data to find candidate immune exposures, relying instead on TCR beta sequences and their occurrence across donors. An earlier analysis of around 580 of the donors used high-throughput TCR beta sequencing to judge whether each TCR beta V gene segment behaved as functional or pseudogenic. Donor age, sex, ethnicity and CMV serostatus were collected together with the repertoire data. Genome-wide SNP genotypes for about 65% of the roughly 700 donors were used in a later genetic analysis, which treated that subset as a discovery cohort. Every discovery cohort repertoire had been produced on one sequencing platform. HLA typing included class I and class II loci at four-digit resolution. Typing coverage varied by locus: about 629-640 donors for A, B, C, DRB1 and DQB1; 522 for DQA1; nearly 610 for DPA1; some 470 for DPB1. Four to six DR-DQ haplotypes were handled as single units for association and clustering, since linkage in the cohort was strong. On average, approximately 250,000 unique TCR beta nucleotide sequences were sequenced per donor among roughly 430 genotyped donors of the cohort, with approximately 18% of those sequences being non-productive. What the authors observed across the whole study: A total of roughly 160 TCR beta chains were listed by the study as associated with cytomegalovirus. Specific HLA alleles were associated with 15,000 to 20,000 TCR beta sequences at a false discovery rate of 0.05 in a later analysis. A later analysis reported that several top co-occurrence clusters appeared linked to parvovirus B19, influenza, CMV and Epstein-Barr virus. Linkage disequilibrium might explain the correlated functional status among segregating V segments, but an unknown experimental factor could not be ruled out. In a later analysis, most CMV-associated TCR beta chains were found to appear HLA-restricted, with HLA associations seemingly driven largely by CMV exposure. The authors suggested that the approach could potentially be generalized to other disease states and immunological phenotypes. Because HLA typing was unavailable for some donors at each locus, only the typed subset was used in association tests. The cohort was sequenced for TCR beta chains only, and without alpha or paired-chain data the features that could be detected were limited. An association between a missense DCLRE1C variant and V-gene and J-gene trimming of TCR beta chains was found in a later genetic analysis and replicated in an independent cohort. Because counts were too low, 15 to 20 rarely observed V segments, including chromosome 9 orphons, were left out of the earlier analysis of 587 of the donors. Across donors, most TCR sequences were observed very rarely, whereas some public TCRs were present in many individuals. For the cohort, immune exposure information was limited to CMV serostatus. The classifier was reported to diagnose cytomegalovirus status with high specificity and sensitivity in both the original and validation cohorts. Compared with the approximately 670-donor mean, donors in an Asian-associated ancestry cluster had fewer N-insertions in productive TCRs, according to a later genetic analysis. The presence/absence analyses assumed that sequencing depth was roughly uniform across donors, and that assumption may not be true. An earlier analysis of some 560 of the donors showed that most TCR beta V segments appeared in productive rearrangements either about 87% or about 30% of the time, which broadly matched IMGT annotations. Strong co-occurrence of HLA alleles, especially DR and DQ, made assigning TCR associations to individual alleles difficult. Some IMGT-functional V segments, including TRBV6-2 and TRBV6-3, could not be distinguished by the 87-base-pair reads and were therefore excluded. In a later analysis, HLA-associated TCR beta chains showed more clonal expansion and lower generation probabilities than non-associated chains that were equally common. In a later analysis, the rate of TCR association differed among HLA loci, with DRB1 alleles having the most associated TCRs and HLA-C alleles having the fewest. The sequencing pipeline was judged likely to have produced a cluster of highly shared sequence variants as a technical artifact. A further reported finding was that TCR beta sequences accurately predicted the HLA-A and HLA-B alleles for most subjects in the first cohort. A few of the identified cytomegalovirus-associated TCR beta chains were confirmed in vitro to be specific for cytomegalovirus antigens.

In total, roughly 670 healthy bone marrow donors made up the cohort. All cohort members were sampled while nominally healthy, although unrecorded immune exposures were likely present. The donor tested CMV seronegative, placing the donor among the roughly 400 seronegative members of the cohort. Every donor gave a peripheral blood sample, and the peripheral blood mononuclear cells from that sample were used for TCR beta sequencing. Genomic DNA was extracted from the blood cell samples with the Qiagen DNeasy Blood Extraction Kit. This clone was counted a few times. Its antigen target is currently unknown. Nothing much larger sits one base from this clone, and base qualities are not available. The germline V gene supplies CDR1 MRHNA and CDR2 SNTAGT. The CDR3 goes from the cysteine to the phenylalanine over 16 residues. Only the CDR3 portion is preserved as DNA: 48 bases, with reading frame beginning at the first base. Compared with germline, V lacks 0 bases and J lacks 2 bases; bases without a gene match: 1.

Library method: the immunoSEQ multiplex PCR assay. A mixture of 60 forward primers for TCR Vbeta segments and 13 reverse primers for TCR Jbeta segments was used in the multiplex PCR. The CDR3 region of rearranged TCR beta genes was amplified from genomic DNA with a multiplex PCR assay. The Illumina HiSeq System was used to sequence the amplified TCR beta libraries as 87-base-pair reads. Processing in the source paper ran as follows. A later analysis tallied around 82 million unique TCR beta chains across the approximately 670 repertoires, and approximately 9.9 million of those chains were shared by two or more donors. To remove PCR and sequencing errors, raw reads were error-corrected and collapsed into unique sequences using a nearest-neighbor algorithm that merged closely related sequences. V, D and J gene segments were assigned by aligning CDR3 sequences to IMGT reference sequences. For a sequence to be retained, a match of at least six nucleotides was required to both a V gene segment and a J gene segment. A rearrangement was called productive if the CDR3 had no stop codons and remained in frame with V and J, and every other rearrangement was called non-productive. Following IMGT convention, CDR3 was defined as the stretch from the second conserved V-encoded cysteine to the conserved J-encoded phenylalanine. In an earlier analysis of approximately 500 of the donors, sequences lacking an unambiguous match to a single V gene segment were excluded. In an earlier analysis of 450 to 750 of the donors, a V segment was called functional when productive rearrangements were above 56.7%, and segregating when the standard deviation between donors exceeded 5%. To diagnose cytomegalovirus status from the catalog of TCR beta chain sequences, a statistical classification framework was built. In a later analysis, TCR nucleotide sequences were compared against IMGT/GENE-DB human TR gene sequences so that V and J genes could be assigned. In a later analysis, CDR3 sequences and most-parsimonious VDJ recombination scenarios were assigned using the TCRdist pipeline. In a later analysis, each TCR beta chain was defined by its CDR3 amino acid sequence together with its V-gene family, and reads lacking a unique V-gene family were excluded. In a later analysis, several hundred highly shared, low-generation-probability nucleotide sequences were removed to address suspected cross-contamination and a sequencing artifact. In a later analysis, a clonal expansion index was calculated for each public chain from normalized within-repertoire ranks of inferred template counts. A later analysis computed generation probabilities with a VDJ recombination model fitted to out-of-frame rearrangements, and checked the results against IGoR. In a later analysis, hypergeometric tests were used to score TCR-TCR, TCR-HLA and TCR-CMV co-occurrence, with a repertoire-size bias correction applied to TCR pairs. A later analysis estimated false discovery rates by permuting HLA or CMV assignments 20 times. A later analysis grouped co-occurring TCRs with DBSCAN, adding TCRdist sequence similarity when clustering within HLA-allele-positive subsets. Repertoires with fewer than 30,000 or more than 120,000 public chains were left out of co-occurrence clustering, as were five repertoires with anomalous nucleotide sharing. TCRdb limited this immuneACCESS table to in-frame rearrangements with V and J called. A share of clones is missing; checked studies link under half to unresolved V genes, and the rest is unexplained. Clonal size and the V and J genes are those of that table, whereas D and trimming came from the DNA. This sample comprises roughly 130,000 clones, approximately 84% of them detected only once. The ten largest clones represent around 3% of the sample.

The sequenced sample was PBMCs. This clonotype originated in a boy aged 2-9 years in good health and CMV-seronegative. The chain is encoded by TRBV6-4 joined to TRBJ2-6; 7 junctional bases match TRBD2. The nucleotide sequence is given as TGTGCCAGCAGTGACTCCGGGGGGACTGGGGCCAACGTCCTGACTTTC. The resulting protein is CASSDSGGTGANVLTF.